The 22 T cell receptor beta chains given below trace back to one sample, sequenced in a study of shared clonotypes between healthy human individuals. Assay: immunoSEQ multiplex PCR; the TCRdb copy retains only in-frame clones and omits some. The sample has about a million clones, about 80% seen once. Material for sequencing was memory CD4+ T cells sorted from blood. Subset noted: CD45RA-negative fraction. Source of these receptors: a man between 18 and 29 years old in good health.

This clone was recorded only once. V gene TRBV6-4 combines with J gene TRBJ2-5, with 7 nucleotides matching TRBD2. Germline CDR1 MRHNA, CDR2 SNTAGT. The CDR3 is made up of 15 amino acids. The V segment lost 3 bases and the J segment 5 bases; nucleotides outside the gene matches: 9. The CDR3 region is CASSESLASWETQYF. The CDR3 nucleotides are TGTGCCAGCAGTGAATCACTAGCGAGCTGGGAGACCCAGTACTTC.

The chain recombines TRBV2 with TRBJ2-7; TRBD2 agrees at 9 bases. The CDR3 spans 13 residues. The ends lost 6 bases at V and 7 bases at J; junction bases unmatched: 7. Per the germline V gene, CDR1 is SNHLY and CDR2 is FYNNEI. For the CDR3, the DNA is TGTGCCAGCAGGGTAGCGGGAGCGTGGGAGCAGTACTTC. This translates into CASRVAGAWEQYF.

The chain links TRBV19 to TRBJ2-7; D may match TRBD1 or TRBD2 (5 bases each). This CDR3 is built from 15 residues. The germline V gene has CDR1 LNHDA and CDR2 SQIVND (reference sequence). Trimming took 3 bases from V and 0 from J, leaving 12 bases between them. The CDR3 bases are TGTGCCAGTAGTATCGCCCCAGGGAGCTCCTACGAGCAGTACTTC. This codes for CASSIAPGSSYEQYF.

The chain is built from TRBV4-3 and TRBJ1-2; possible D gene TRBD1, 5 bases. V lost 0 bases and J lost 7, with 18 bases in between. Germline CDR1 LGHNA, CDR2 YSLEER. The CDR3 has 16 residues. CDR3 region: CASSQEGSLGTLGYTF. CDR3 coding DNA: TGCGCCAGCAGCCAAGAGGGGAGCCTCGGGACCCTTGGCTACACCTTC.

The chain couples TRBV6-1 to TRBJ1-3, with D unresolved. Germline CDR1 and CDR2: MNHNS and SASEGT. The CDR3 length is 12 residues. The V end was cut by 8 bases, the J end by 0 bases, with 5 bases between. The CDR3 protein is CASRFSGNTIYF. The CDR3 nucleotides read TGTGCCAGCCGTTTCTCTGGAAACACCATATATTTT.

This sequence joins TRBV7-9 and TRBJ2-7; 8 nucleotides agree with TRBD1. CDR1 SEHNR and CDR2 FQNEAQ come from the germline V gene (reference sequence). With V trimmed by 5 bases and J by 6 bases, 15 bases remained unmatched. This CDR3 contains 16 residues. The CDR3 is CASSAGQGQFRSEQYF. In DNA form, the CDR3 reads TGTGCCAGCAGCGCTGGACAGGGCCAATTCCGAAGCGAGCAGTACTTC.

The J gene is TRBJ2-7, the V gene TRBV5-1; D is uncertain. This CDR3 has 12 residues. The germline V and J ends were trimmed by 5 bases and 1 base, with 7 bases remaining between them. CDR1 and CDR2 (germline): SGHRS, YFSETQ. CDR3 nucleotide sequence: TGCGCCAGCAGGCAGGATTCCTACGAGCAGTACTTC. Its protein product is CASRQDSYEQYF. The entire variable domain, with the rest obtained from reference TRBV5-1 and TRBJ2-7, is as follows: KAGVTQTPRYLIKTRGQQVTLSCSPISGHRSVSWYQQTPGQGLQFLFEYFSETQRNKGNFPGRFSGRQFSNSRSEMNVSTLELGDSALYLCASRQDSYEQYFGPGTRLTVT.

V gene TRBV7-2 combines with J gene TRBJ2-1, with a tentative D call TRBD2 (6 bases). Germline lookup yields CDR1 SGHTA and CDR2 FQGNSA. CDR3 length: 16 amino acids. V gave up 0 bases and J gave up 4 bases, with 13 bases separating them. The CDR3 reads CASSLAGSGHYNEQFF. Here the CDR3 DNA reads TGTGCCAGCAGCTTAGCGGGGAGCGGGCATTACAATGAGCAGTTCTTC.

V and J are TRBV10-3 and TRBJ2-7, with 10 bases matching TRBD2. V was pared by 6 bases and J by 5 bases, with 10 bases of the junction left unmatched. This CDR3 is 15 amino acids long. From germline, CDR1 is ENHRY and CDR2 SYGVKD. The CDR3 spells CAISATGAGGDEQYF. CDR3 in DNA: TGTGCCATCAGCGCCACTGGAGCGGGAGGGGACGAGCAGTACTTC.

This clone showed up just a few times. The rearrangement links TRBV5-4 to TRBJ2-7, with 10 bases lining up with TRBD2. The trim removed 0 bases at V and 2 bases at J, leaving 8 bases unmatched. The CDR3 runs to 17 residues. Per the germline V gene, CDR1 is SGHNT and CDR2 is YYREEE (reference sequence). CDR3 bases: TGTGCCAGCAGCTTGGTTAGCGGGGGGCCTTTTGCCTACGAGCAGTACTTC. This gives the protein CASSLVSGGPFAYEQYF. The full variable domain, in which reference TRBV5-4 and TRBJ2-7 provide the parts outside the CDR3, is ETGVTQSPTHLIKTRGQQVTLRCSSQSGHNTVSWYQQALGQGPQFIFQYYREEENGRGNFPPRFSGLQFPNYSSELNVNALELDDSALYLCASSLVSGGPFAYEQYFGPGTRLTVT.

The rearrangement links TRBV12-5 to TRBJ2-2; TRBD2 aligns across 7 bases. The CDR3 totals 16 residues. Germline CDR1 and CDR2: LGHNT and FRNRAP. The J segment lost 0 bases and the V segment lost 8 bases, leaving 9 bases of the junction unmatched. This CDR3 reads CASSNLGGTNTGELFF. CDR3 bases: TGTGCTAGTAGTAACCTGGGGGGGACGAACACCGGGGAGCTGTTTTTT. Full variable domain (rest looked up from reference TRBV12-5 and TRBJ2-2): DARVTQTPRHKVTEMGQEVTMRCQPILGHNTVFWYRQTMMQGLELLAYFRNRAPLDDSGMPKDRFSAEMPDATLATLKIQPSEPRDSAVYFCASSNLGGTNTGELFFGEGSRLTVL.

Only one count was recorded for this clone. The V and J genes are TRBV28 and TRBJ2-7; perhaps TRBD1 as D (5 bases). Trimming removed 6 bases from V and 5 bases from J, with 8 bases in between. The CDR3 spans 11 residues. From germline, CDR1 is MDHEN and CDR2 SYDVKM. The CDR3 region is CASRAGNEQYF. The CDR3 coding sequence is TGTGCCAGCAGGGCAGGGAACGAGCAGTACTTC.

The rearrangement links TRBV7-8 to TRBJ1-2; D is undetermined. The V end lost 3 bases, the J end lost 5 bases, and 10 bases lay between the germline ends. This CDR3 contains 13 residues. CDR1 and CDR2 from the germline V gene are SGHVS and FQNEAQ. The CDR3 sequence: CASSFNGEYGYTF. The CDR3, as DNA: TGTGCCAGCAGCTTCAACGGCGAGTATGGCTACACCTTC. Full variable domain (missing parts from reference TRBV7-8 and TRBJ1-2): GAGVSQSPRYKVAKRGQDVALRCDPISGHVSLFWYQQALGQGPEFLTYFQNEAQLDKSGLPSDRFFAERPEGSVSTLKIQRTQQEDSAVYLCASSFNGEYGYTFGSGTRLTVV.

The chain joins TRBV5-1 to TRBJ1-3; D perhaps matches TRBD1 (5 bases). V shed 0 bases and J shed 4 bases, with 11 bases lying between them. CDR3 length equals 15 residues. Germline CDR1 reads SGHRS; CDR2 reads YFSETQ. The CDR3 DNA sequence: TGCGCCAGCAGCTTGGGGCAGGGCACCGGAAACACCATATATTTT. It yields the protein CASSLGQGTGNTIYF.

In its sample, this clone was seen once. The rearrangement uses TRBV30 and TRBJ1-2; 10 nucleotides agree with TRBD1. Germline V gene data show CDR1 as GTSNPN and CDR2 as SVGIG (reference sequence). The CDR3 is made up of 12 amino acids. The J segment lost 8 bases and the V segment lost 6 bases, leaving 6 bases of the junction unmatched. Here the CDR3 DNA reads TGTGCCTGTGACAGGGGGCAAAAAGGCTACACCTTC. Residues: CACDRGQKGYTF.

The CDR3 nucleotides are TGCGCCAGCAGCTTGCAACAGGGTACGGGCACCGGGGAGCTGTTTTTT. This translates into CASSLQQGTGTGELFF. The V gene is TRBV5-1, the J gene TRBJ2-2; possibly TRBD1 for D (6 bases). This CDR3 contains 16 residues. Germline lookup yields CDR1 SGHRS and CDR2 YFSETQ. V shed 1 base and J shed 4 bases, with 14 bases lying between them.

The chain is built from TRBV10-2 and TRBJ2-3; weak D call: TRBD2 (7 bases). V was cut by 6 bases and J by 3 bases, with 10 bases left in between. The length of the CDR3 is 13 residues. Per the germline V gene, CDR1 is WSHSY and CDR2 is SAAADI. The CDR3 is CASRGGLTDTQYF. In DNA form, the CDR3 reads TGCGCCAGCAGGGGGGGGCTAACAGATACGCAGTATTTT.

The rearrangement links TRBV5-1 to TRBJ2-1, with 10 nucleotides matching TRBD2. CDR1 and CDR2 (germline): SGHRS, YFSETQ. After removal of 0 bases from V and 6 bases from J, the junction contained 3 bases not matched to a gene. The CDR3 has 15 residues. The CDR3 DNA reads TGCGCCAGCAGCTTGGACCTAGCGGGAGCCAATGAGCAGTTCTTC. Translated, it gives CASSLDLAGANEQFF.

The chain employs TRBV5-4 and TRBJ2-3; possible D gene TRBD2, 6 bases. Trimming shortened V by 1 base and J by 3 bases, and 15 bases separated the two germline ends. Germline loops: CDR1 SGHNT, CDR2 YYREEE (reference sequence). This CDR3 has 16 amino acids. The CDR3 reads CASSLMGVGGTDTQYF. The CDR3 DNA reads TGTGCCAGCAGCTTGATGGGGGTCGGAGGGACAGATACGCAGTATTTT.

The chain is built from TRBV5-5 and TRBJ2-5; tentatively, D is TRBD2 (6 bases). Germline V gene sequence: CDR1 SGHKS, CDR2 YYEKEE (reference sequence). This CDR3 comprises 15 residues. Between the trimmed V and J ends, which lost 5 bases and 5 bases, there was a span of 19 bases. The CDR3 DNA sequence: TGTGCCAGCAGTCGAGGGGATGGCGGGATGGAGACCCAGTACTTC. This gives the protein CASSRGDGGMETQYF.

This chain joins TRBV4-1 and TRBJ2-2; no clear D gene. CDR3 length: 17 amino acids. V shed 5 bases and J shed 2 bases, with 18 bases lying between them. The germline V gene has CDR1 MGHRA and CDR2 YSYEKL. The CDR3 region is CASSEVNLGFNTGELFF. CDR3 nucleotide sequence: TGCGCCAGCAGCGAAGTGAATTTAGGGTTTAACACCGGGGAGCTGTTTTTT.

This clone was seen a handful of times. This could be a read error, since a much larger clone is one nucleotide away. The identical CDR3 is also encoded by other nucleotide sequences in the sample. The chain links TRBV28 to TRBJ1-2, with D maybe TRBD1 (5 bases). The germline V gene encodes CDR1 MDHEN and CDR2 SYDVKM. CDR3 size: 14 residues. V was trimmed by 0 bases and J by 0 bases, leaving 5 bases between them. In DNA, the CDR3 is TGTGCCAGCAGTTTATGGGGGCCTAACTATGGCTACACCTTC. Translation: CASSLWGPNYGYTF.